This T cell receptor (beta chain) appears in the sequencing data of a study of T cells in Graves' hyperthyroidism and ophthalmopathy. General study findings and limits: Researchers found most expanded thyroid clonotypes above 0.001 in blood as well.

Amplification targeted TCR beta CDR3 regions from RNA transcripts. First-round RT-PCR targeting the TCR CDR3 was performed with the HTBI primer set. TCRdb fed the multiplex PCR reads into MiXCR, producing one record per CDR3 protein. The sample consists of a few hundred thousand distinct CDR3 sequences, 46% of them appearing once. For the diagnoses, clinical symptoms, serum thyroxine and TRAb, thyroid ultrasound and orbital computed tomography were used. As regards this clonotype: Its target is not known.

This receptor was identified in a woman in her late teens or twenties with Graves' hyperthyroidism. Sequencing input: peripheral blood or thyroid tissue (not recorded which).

The CDR3, as DNA: TGTGCCACCAGTGATTTCGCCAGTGACCGCACAGATACGCAGTATTTT. It translates to CATSDFASDRTDTQYF. J is TRBJ2-3 and V is TRBV24-1, with unresolved D. The V end lost 1 base, the J end lost 1 base, and 11 bases lay between the germline ends. The CDR3 spans 16 residues. CDR1 is KGHDR, CDR2 SFDVKD, per germline.